This entry lists 28 T cell receptor beta chains sequenced from one sample in a study of monozygotic twins with inflammatory bowel disease (dated by TCRdb to the late 2010s). Library preparation was by 5' RACE. Sequenced on an Illumina HiSeq 2500. TCRdb reprocessed the sequencing reads and holds a single record per CDR3 protein sequence, with no DNA. The sample's clone listing holds over 350,000 distinct CDR3 sequences. 2% to 3% of the sample goes to the ten largest clones. The sequenced material came from blood. The receptors derive from a human donor with ulcerative colitis or Crohn's disease, or a healthy co-twin of an affected twin (not recorded which).

The rearrangement uses TRBV19 and TRBJ1-5; TCRdb gives TRBD1 as the D gene, but with no DNA this cannot be confirmed. In germline, CDR1 is LNHDA, CDR2 SQIVND (reference sequence). The CDR3 totals 15 residues. CDR3 residues: CASSKTGAGNQPQHF.

The chain couples TRBV19 to TRBJ2-1; no DNA is available, so the TRBD1 call from TCRdb remains unchecked. The CDR3 totals 14 residues. Germline V gene data show CDR1 as LNHDA and CDR2 as SQIVND (reference sequence). CDR3 amino acids: CASTPGGSYNEQFF.

V is TRBV9 and J is TRBJ2-3. This CDR3 contains 16 residues. In germline, CDR1 is SGDLS, CDR2 YYNGEE. The CDR3: CASSVAGGASTDTQYF.

The chain uses TRBV18 and TRBJ1-1; lacking DNA, the TRBD1 call made by TCRdb goes unchecked. Looked up from germline, CDR1 is KGHSH and CDR2 is LQKENI. The CDR3 is 14 amino acids. The chain's CDR3 is CASSPKTANTEAFF.

This chain joins TRBV4-1 and TRBJ1-2; the TCRdb D gene call, TRBD1, has no DNA to confirm it. This CDR3 has 13 residues. Germline V gene data show CDR1 as MGHRA and CDR2 as YSYEKL. The CDR3 sequence: CASSQSDRDGYTF.

This chain uses TRBV28 with TRBJ1-1. The germline V gene encodes CDR1 MDHEN and CDR2 SYDVKM. The CDR3 is made up of 16 amino acids. CDR3: CASSGGRGRWNTEAFF.

CDR3 loop: CASSLGGGREQFF. The chain joins TRBV12-3 or TRBV12-4 to TRBJ2-1; TCRdb names TRBD1, which stays unverified in the absence of DNA. The CDR3 contains 13 residues.

J is TRBJ1-4 and V is TRBV14; absent DNA, TCRdb's TRBD1 call cannot be checked. The CDR3 length is 13 residues. Germline V gene sequence: CDR1 SGHDN, CDR2 FVKESK. CDR3 amino acids: CASSRDSYEKLFF.

The V gene is TRBV2, the J gene TRBJ1-5; absent DNA, TCRdb's TRBD1 call cannot be checked. The CDR3 has 14 residues. Germline loops: CDR1 SNHLY, CDR2 FYNNEI. The CDR3 loop is CASTQSVGEQPQHF.

The chain carries TRBV28 and TRBJ2-3; checking the TCRdb D call of TRBD2 is not possible without DNA. Germline V gives CDR1 MDHEN, CDR2 SYDVKM. This CDR3 spans 15 amino acids. The CDR3 spells CASSSHRRAGDTQYF.

CDR3 protein: CSVGQGARGYTF. The genes are TRBV29-1 and TRBJ1-2; the D call from TCRdb, TRBD1, cannot be confirmed without DNA. Germline loops: CDR1 SQVTM, CDR2 ANQGSEA. This CDR3 has 12 residues.

The chain combines TRBV15 with TRBJ2-1; checking the TCRdb D call of TRBD1 is not possible without DNA. Germline V CDR1 and CDR2: LNHNV, YYDKDF (reference sequence). The CDR3 loop spans 16 amino acids. The CDR3 here is CATDGGRDLNYNEQFF.

The J gene is TRBJ2-1, the V gene TRBV24-1; TCRdb names TRBD2, which stays unverified in the absence of DNA. CDR1 is KGHDR, CDR2 SFDVKD, per germline. The CDR3 spans 14 residues. This chain's CDR3 is CATSPAGGHNEQFF.

This rearrangement joins TRBV12-3 or TRBV12-4 to TRBJ1-1; the D gene TCRdb calls, TRBD1, cannot be checked with no DNA. The CDR3 loop spans 14 amino acids. CDR3 sequence reads: CASSFVSGGGEAFF.

This chain joins TRBV6-2 or TRBV6-3 and TRBJ2-2; TCRdb indicates TRBD1, and absent DNA this call remains unverified. Germline CDR1 MNHEY, CDR2 SVGEGT. CDR3 length: 16 residues. The CDR3: CASSYGRGANTGELFF.

This chain uses TRBV29-1 with TRBJ1-2. Germline V gene sequence: CDR1 SQVTM, CDR2 ANQGSEA. This CDR3 contains 13 residues. The CDR3 sequence is CSVEWDENYGYTF.

This rearrangement joins TRBV12-3 or TRBV12-4 to TRBJ1-1; TCRdb proposes TRBD1, but this gene call is untestable without DNA. The CDR3 is made up of 16 amino acids. The CDR3 loop reads CASSLWDSTQGTEAFF.

The chain has TRBV7-2 and TRBJ2-3. Looked up from germline, CDR1 is SGHTA and CDR2 is FQGNSA. The CDR3 is 12 amino acids. CDR3 sequence reads: CASGWGSDTQYF.

The chain couples TRBV3-1 to TRBJ2-5; the TCRdb call, TRBD1, lacks DNA for checking. CDR3 length: 16 amino acids. The germline CDR1 and CDR2 sequences are LGHDT and YNNKEL (reference sequence). The CDR3 loop is CASSRSGQGRGETQYF.

The chain recombines TRBV6-2 or TRBV6-3 with TRBJ2-7; TCRdb's D call of TRBD1 is untestable without DNA. The CDR3 contains 15 residues. Germline V lookup: CDR1 MNHEY, CDR2 SVGEGT. CDR3 in amino acids: CASSRSGNGAYEQYF.

V is TRBV5-1 and J is TRBJ2-2; TCRdb selects TRBD1, and the lack of DNA leaves this call unchecked. The CDR3 totals 14 residues. The V gene's germline CDR1 is SGHRS and CDR2 YFSETQ. The CDR3 spells CASSLEGHTGELFF.

The rearrangement uses TRBV28 and TRBJ1-2. Germline lookup yields CDR1 MDHEN and CDR2 SYDVKM. The CDR3 runs to 12 residues. The CDR3 spells CASRGLNYGYTF.

The CDR3 region is CSVQGVTGETQYF. This chain joins TRBV29-1 and TRBJ2-5. This CDR3 spans 13 amino acids. The germline V gene has CDR1 SQVTM and CDR2 ANQGSEA.

The chain combines TRBV20-1 with TRBJ2-1. Germline CDR1 reads DFQATT; CDR2 reads SNEGSKA (reference sequence). The CDR3 is 15 residues long. The CDR3 region is CSARESNAAYNEQFF.

J is TRBJ2-2 and V is TRBV6-4. There are 14 residues in the CDR3. Per the germline V gene, CDR1 is MRHNA and CDR2 is SNTAGT. The CDR3 reads CASSDSTNTGELFF.

The chain couples TRBV7-3 to TRBJ2-1; no DNA is available, so the TRBD1 call from TCRdb remains unchecked. CDR3 length: 14 residues. Germline CDR1 SGHTA, CDR2 FQGTGA. Here the CDR3 reads CASSPDWGYNEQFF.

This chain connects TRBV6-2 or TRBV6-3 to TRBJ2-5; TCRdb names TRBD1, which stays unverified in the absence of DNA. The germline gives CDR1 MNHEY, CDR2 SVGEGT. This CDR3 contains 13 residues. CDR3 amino acids: CASSYGPGETQYF.

The chain combines TRBV4-1 with TRBJ2-1; TCRdb's assignment of TRBD1 cannot be checked, as there is no DNA. Germline V lookup: CDR1 MGHRA, CDR2 YSYEKL. The CDR3 runs to 17 residues. This CDR3 reads CASSQAPFRGGALEQFF.